The T cell receptor beta chain described here comes from a study of human T cells and chemical hapten exposure. Across the whole study: Upper back patch tests used 0.01% DPC, scored after 6 days.

Study-wide points: While controls formed fewer of them, expanded TCRs formed significantly more large CDR3 similarity clusters.

Per germline, CDR1 MNHNS and CDR2 SASEGT. Deletions cut 2 bases from V and 2 bases from J, with 0 bases between. CDR3 length: 11 amino acids. Ten or more counts support this clonotype. Antigen: not known. The time point denotes: patch test 2, 6 weeks after DPC sensitization. Treatment indicated: therapeutic diphenylcyclopropenone sensitization with weekly scalp DPC. Blood draws came first, before each patch test. Original methodology: The median was about 100,000 TCRs per sample, ranging roughly 23,224 to 750,000. Via MiXCR, TCRdb re-called the RACE reads, giving one row per CDR3 protein. The V and J calls shown here were made by TCRdb, not taken from the authors' results. The data hold over 60,000 distinct CDR3 sequences, with around 10% observed a single time.

The source was whole blood, collected in connection with sensitization to the hapten diphenylcyclopropenone (DPC). This clonotype was obtained from a woman between 50 and 59 years old with alopecia areata. Some clones in this sample may be carry-over from other donors' samples. The genes are TRBV6-1 and TRBJ2-5; D remains unclear. The CDR3 loop is CASSEQETQYF. The DNA for the CDR3 is TGTGCCAGCAGTGAACAAGAGACCCAGTACTTC.